This TCR beta chain came from a study of PD-1 blockade in classical Hodgkin lymphoma. For this clone: Its target is unknown.

General study findings and limits: Newly diagnosed patients had diversity similar to the baseline diversity of complete responders.

Assay used: immunoSEQ multiplex PCR; TCRdb lists only in-frame clones, some missing. Of 95,000 to 100,000 clones listed, roughly 91% are singletons. All trial patients relapsed after autologous stem cell transplantation. Under best response, outcomes were complete response, partial response or progressive disease. This sample comprised peripheral blood mononuclear cells (PBMCs), obtained before the second cycle of nivolumab. The origin of this receptor is a human donor with classical Hodgkin lymphoma.

CDR3 region: CASSLTVGGRRDTQYF. DNA of the CDR3: TGTGCCAGCAGCTTAACGGTCGGGGGCCGGCGAGATACGCAGTATTTT. The chain is built from TRBV7-3 and TRBJ2-3, with D perhaps assigned TRBD1 or TRBD2 (6 bases each). Per the germline V gene, CDR1 is SGHTA and CDR2 is FQGTGA. The length of the CDR3 is 16 residues. V lost 0 bases and J lost 5, with 15 bases in between.